This T cell receptor beta chain stems from a study of OX40 agonist ivuxolimab in advanced cancers. Background on the study: Age averaged 60 years (range roughly 20 to 90), and around 87% were male. Eligibility admitted prior anti-PD-1, anti-PD-L1 or anti-CTLA-4 therapy; approximately 40% had some. Study results and caveats: Relative to CD4+, CD8+ T cells held more expanded clones on average.

TCRdb's copy holds only in-frame clones and misses some; the assay was immunoSEQ multiplex PCR. This sample yields around 15,000 clones, of which roughly three quarters are seen a single time; approximately 15% belongs to the top ten. Turning to this clone: Its target is not known.

V trimming: 0 bases; J trimming: 2 bases; junction bases outside the gene matches: 7. The CDR3 has 18 residues. Germline V CDR1 and CDR2: SGHAT, FQNNGV. The TCR originated in an adult with an advanced solid tumor such as melanoma, head and neck, liver or kidney cancer. This sequence joins TRBV11-2 and TRBJ2-3; 11 positions agree with TRBD2. This material consisted of CD4+ or CD8+ T cells sorted from blood, taken in a trial of the OX40 agonist ivuxolimab. The CDR3 here is CASSLDLLTSGVTDTQYF. The CDR3 region has the DNA TGTGCCAGCAGCTTAGATCTATTGACTAGCGGGGTCACAGATACGCAGTATTTT. Using reference TRBV11-2 and TRBJ2-3 for the parts outside the CDR3, the full variable domain is EAGVAQSPRYKIIEKRQSVAFWCNPISGHATLYWYQQILGQGPKLLIQFQNNGVVDDSQLPKDRFSAERLKGVDSTLKIQPAKLEDSAVYLCASSLDLLTSGVTDTQYFGPGTRLTVL.